This TCR beta chain appears in the sequencing data of a study of OX40 agonist ivuxolimab in advanced cancers. Autoimmune disease history or systemic immunosuppression excluded patients. The CDR3 runs to 14 residues. Germline CDR1 and CDR2: LNHDA and SQIVND (reference sequence). The germline V and J ends were trimmed by 5 bases and 2 bases, with 10 bases remaining between them. Here immunoSEQ multiplex PCR was the method, and the copy in TCRdb shows in-frame clones only, minus some. The sample includes tens of thousands of clones, 75% to 90% seen only once; the top ten take approximately 1.2%. Specimen: CD4+ or CD8+ T cells sorted from blood, collected in a trial of the OX40 agonist ivuxolimab. The chain couples TRBV19 to TRBJ2-1; D perhaps matches TRBD2 (5 bases). This sequence originates from an adult with an advanced solid tumor such as melanoma, head and neck, liver or kidney cancer. In nucleotides, the CDR3 is TGTGCCAGTAGTGCACGGGAAACCTACAATGAGCAGTTCTTC. Its protein is CASSARETYNEQFF.